The clone carrying this T cell receptor beta chain was seen more than once but under ten times. No antigen is known for it. The junction differs from germline at one of its ends, possibly a read error. Graves' hyperthyroidism is called stable when ophthalmopathy does not progress within 18 months. Hyperthyroidism in the patients, aged 18 to 65, was newly diagnosed and under 2 months in duration. The data stem from a study of T cells in Graves' hyperthyroidism and ophthalmopathy. Looking at the study overall: Once the initial diagnosis was made, peripheral blood was obtained before any treatment.

Amplification targeted TCR beta CDR3 regions from RNA transcripts. First-round RT-PCR targeting the TCR CDR3 was performed with the HTBI primer set. TCRdb processed the multiplex PCR reads anew with MiXCR; each CDR3 protein has one entry. The sample includes some 550,000 distinct CDR3 sequences, less than 25% of them seen just once. Findings of the study overall: Most thyroid-expanded clonotypes above 0.001 were also found in blood.

The CDR3 is 15 amino acids. Looked up from germline, CDR1 is MRHNA and CDR2 is SNTAGT. The sequenced material came from blood. The genes are TRBV6-4 and TRBJ2-3; 12 positions match TRBD1. This receptor was taken from a man aged 18 to 30 with Graves' hyperthyroidism. The CDR3 sequence: CASSDGTGGPDTQYF. The CDR3 region has the DNA TGTGCCAGCAGCGACGGGACAGGGGGCCCAGATACGCAATATTTT.